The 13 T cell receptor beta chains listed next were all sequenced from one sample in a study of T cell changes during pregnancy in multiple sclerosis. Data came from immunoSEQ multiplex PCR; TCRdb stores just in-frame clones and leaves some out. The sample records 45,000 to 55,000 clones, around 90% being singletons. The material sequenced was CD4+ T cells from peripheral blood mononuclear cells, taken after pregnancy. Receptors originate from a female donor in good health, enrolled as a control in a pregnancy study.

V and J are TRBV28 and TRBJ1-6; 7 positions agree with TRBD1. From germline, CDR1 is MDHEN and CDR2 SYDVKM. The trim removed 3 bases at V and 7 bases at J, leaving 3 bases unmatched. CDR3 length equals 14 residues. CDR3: CASSFRGRNSPLHF. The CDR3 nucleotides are TGTGCCAGCAGTTTTAGGGGGCGGAATTCACCCCTCCACTTT.

CDR3 amino acids: CASSLPGLGGEETQYF. DNA for the CDR3: TGTGCCAGCAGCTTACCGGGACTAGGGGGTGAAGAGACCCAGTACTTC. The chain uses TRBV5-4 and TRBJ2-5; TRBD2 matches 8 bases. This CDR3 is built from 16 residues. Losses at the gene ends were 2 bases for V and 3 bases for J; bases not matched to a gene: 9. Per the germline V gene, CDR1 is SGHNT and CDR2 is YYREEE (reference sequence). Drawing the rest from reference TRBV5-4 and TRBJ2-5, the complete variable domain is ETGVTQSPTHLIKTRGQQVTLRCSSQSGHNTVSWYQQALGQGPQFIFQYYREEENGRGNFPPRFSGLQFPNYSSELNVNALELDDSALYLCASSLPGLGGEETQYFGPGTRLLVL.

CDR3 sequence (DNA): TGTGCCAGCAGTCCCTACTACGGGGGAGGCTACACCTTC. It specifies CASSPYYGGGYTF. V is TRBV6-1 and J is TRBJ1-2, with D perhaps TRBD1 (5 bases). The germline CDR1 and CDR2 sequences are MNHNS and SASEGT. V was cut by 5 bases and J by 8 bases, with 15 bases left in between. The CDR3 sequence is 13 residues long.

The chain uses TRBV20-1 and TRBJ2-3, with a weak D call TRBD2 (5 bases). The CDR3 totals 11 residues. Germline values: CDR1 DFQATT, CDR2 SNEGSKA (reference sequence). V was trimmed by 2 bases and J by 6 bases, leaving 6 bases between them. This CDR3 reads CSARLADTQYF. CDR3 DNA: TGCAGTGCTAGACTAGCTGATACGCAGTATTTT.

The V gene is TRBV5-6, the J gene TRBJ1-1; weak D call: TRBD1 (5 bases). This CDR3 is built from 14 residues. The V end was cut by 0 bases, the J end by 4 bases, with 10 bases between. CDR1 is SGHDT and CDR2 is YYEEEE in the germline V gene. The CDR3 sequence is CASSLVRDGTEAFF. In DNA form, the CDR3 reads TGTGCCAGCAGCTTGGTGCGGGACGGCACTGAAGCTTTCTTT.

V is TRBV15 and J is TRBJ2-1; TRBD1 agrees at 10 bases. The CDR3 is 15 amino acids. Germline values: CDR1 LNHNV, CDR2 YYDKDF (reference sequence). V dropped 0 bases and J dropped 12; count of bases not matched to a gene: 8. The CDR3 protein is CATSRDYDRGQLQFF. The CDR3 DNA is TGTGCCACCAGCAGAGATTACGACAGGGGGCAGCTGCAGTTCTTC.

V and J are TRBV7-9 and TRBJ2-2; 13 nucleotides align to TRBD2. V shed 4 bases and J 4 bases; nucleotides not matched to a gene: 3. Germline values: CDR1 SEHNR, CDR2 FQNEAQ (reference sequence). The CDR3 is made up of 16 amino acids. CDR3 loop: CASSSRTSGGTGELFF. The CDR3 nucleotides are TGTGCCAGCAGCTCGCGGACTAGCGGGGGCACCGGGGAGCTGTTTTTT. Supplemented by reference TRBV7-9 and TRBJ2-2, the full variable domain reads DTGVSQNPRHKITKRGQNVTFRCDPISEHNRLYWYRQTLGQGPEFLTYFQNEAQLEKSRLLSDRFSAERPKGSFSTLEIQRTEQGDSAMYLCASSSRTSGGTGELFFGEGSRLTVL.

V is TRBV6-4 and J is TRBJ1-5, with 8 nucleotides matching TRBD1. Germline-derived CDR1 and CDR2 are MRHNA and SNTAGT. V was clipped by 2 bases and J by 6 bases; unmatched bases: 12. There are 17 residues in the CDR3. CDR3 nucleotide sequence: TGTGCCAGCAGTGACAGGGGGGACAGGCTCTTCGCTCAGCCCCAGCATTTT. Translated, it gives CASSDRGDRLFAQPQHF.

The CDR3 DNA is TGTGCCAGCAGTGAATGGACAGGGGGCAAAGGCTACACCTTC. This codes for CASSEWTGGKGYTF. The chain joins TRBV25-1 to TRBJ1-2; 11 positions match TRBD1. Germline CDR1 reads MGHDK; CDR2 reads SYGVNS. This CDR3 contains 14 residues. The junction had 3 bases not matched to a gene; V was cut back by 1 base and J by 8 bases.

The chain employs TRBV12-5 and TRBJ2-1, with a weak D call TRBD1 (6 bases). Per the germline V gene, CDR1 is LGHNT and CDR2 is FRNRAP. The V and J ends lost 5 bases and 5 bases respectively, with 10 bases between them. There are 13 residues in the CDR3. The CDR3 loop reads CASGQDRNNEQFF. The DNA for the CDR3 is TGTGCTAGTGGTCAGGACAGAAACAATGAGCAGTTCTTC.

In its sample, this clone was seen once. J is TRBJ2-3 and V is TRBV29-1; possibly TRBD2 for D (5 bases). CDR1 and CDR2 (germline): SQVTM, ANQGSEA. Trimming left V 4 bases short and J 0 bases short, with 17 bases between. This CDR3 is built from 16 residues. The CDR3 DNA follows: TGCAGCGTTGCTGGGGATGGGAGAACTAGCACAGATACGCAGTATTTT. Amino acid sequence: CSVAGDGRTSTDTQYF.

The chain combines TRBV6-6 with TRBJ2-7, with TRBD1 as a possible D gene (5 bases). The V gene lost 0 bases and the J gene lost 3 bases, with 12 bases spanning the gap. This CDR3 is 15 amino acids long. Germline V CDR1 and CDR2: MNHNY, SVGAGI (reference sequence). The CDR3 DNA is TGTGCCAGCAGTTACTCCGACAGTACCTACTACGAGCAGTACTTC. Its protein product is CASSYSDSTYYEQYF.

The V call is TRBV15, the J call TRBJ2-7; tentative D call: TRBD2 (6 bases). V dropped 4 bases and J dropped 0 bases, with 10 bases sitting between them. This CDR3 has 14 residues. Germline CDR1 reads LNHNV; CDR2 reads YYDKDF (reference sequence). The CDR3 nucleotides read TGTGCCACCAGCATAGGGAGGCCCTCCTACGAGCAGTACTTC. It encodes CATSIGRPSYEQYF.